These 24 T cell receptor beta chains originate from one sample sequenced in a study of T cells in Graves' hyperthyroidism and ophthalmopathy. TCR beta CDR3 regions were amplified from RNA. TCR CDR3 underwent first-round RT-PCR with the HTBI primer set. TCRdb passed the multiplex PCR reads through MiXCR, listing each CDR3 protein once. The table shows almost 500,000 distinct CDR3 sequences, with roughly 22% occurring only once. The sample was blood. The receptors here all came from a woman aged 70 to 79 with Graves' ophthalmopathy.

This clonotype has a handful of counts. This chain links TRBV12-3 or TRBV12-4 with TRBJ2-1; TRBD2 aligns across 9 bases. The CDR3 extends over 14 amino acids. J was trimmed by 6 bases and V by 5 bases; bases with no gene match: 5. The CDR3 sequence is CASSPGLALNEQFF. In DNA form, the CDR3 reads TGTGCCAGCAGTCCCGGACTAGCGCTCAATGAGCAGTTCTTC.

V is TRBV5-6 and J is TRBJ2-7, with TRBD2 as a possible D gene (6 bases). Trimming left V 7 bases short and J 0 bases short, with 14 bases between. The CDR3 spans 14 residues. Germline V CDR1 and CDR2: SGHDT, YYEEEE. In nucleotides, the CDR3 is TGTGCCAGCGGACCGGGAGACCTCTCCTACGAGCAGTACTTC. This encodes CASGPGDLSYEQYF.

Worth noting for this clonotype: A read error may account for a junction end that differs from germline. V gene TRBV18 combines with J gene TRBJ2-1; D gene uncertain. The CDR3 is 13 amino acids. Looked up from germline, CDR1 is KGHSH and CDR2 is LQKENI. The CDR3 bases are TGTGCCAGCGCACCACCCCTACGGACTGAGCAGTTCTTC. Translated: CASAPPLRTEQFF.

This clonotype was seen a few times. This may be a read error: a much more frequent sequence differs by one nucleotide. V gene TRBV6-1 combines with J gene TRBJ2-7, with D possibly matching TRBD2 (6 bases). The V gene lost 3 bases and the J gene lost 0 bases, with 9 bases spanning the gap. The germline CDR1 and CDR2 sequences are MNHNS and SASEGT. The CDR3 extends over 14 amino acids. The CDR3 coding sequence is TGTGCCAGCAGTGACGGCGGGACCTCCTACGAGCAGTACTTC. Translation: CASSDGGTSYEQYF.

The chain has TRBV28 and TRBJ2-7, with D tentatively TRBD1 or TRBD2 (6 bases each). V shed 6 bases and J shed 2 bases, with 14 bases lying between them. CDR1 is MDHEN and CDR2 is SYDVKM in the germline V gene. CDR3 length equals 14 residues. The CDR3 DNA follows: TGTGCCAGCAGGGGGGCGGGACGTACCTACGAGCAGTACTTC. It encodes CASRGAGRTYEQYF.

The chain has TRBV5-1 and TRBJ2-1, with TRBD2 matching 10 bases. The CDR3 sequence is 18 residues long. Germline V CDR1 and CDR2: SGHRS, YFSETQ. The J segment lost 2 bases and the V segment lost 1 base, leaving 9 bases of the junction unmatched. The CDR3 coding sequence is TGCGCCAGCAGCTTGAGGTCTAGCGGGAGAACTCCCTACAATGAGCAGTTCTTC. Its translation is CASSLRSSGRTPYNEQFF.

The gene calls are TRBV18 and TRBJ2-3; D is undetermined. V shed 6 bases and J shed 3 bases, with 7 bases lying between them. Germline lookup yields CDR1 KGHSH and CDR2 LQKENI. This CDR3 spans 12 amino acids. In DNA form, the CDR3 reads TGTGCCAGCTCCCAGCAAACAGATACGCAGTATTTT. As protein: CASSQQTDTQYF. Based on the CDR3 plus reference TRBV18 and TRBJ2-3, the full variable domain is NAGVMQNPRHLVRRRGQEARLRCSPMKGHSHVYWYRQLPEEGLKFMVYLQKENIIDESGMPKERFSAEFPKEGPSILRIQQVVRGDSAAYFCASSQQTDTQYFGPGTRLTVL.

V gene TRBV20-1 combines with J gene TRBJ1-1; 8 nucleotides match TRBD1. The V gene's germline CDR1 is DFQATT and CDR2 SNEGSKA (reference sequence). The CDR3 totals 13 residues. V lost 4 bases and J lost 5; bases outside the gene matches: 6. The CDR3 coding sequence is TGCAGTGCTAAACAGGGGGTTGGGACTGAAGCTTTCTTT. It yields the protein CSAKQGVGTEAFF.

V gene TRBV6-1 combines with J gene TRBJ2-7, with TRBD1 matching 11 bases. The ends lost 1 base at V and 0 bases at J; junction bases unmatched: 11. The CDR3 spans 19 residues. CDR1 is MNHNS, CDR2 SASEGT, per germline. CDR3 sequence: CASSEGGRDRGFDSYEQYF. The DNA of the CDR3 is TGTGCCAGCAGTGAAGGGGGCCGGGACAGGGGGTTTGACTCCTACGAGCAGTACTTC.

Details on this clonotype: A read error may produce the germline difference seen at one junction end. The chain recombines TRBV19 with TRBJ2-1; 10 positions match TRBD1. CDR1 and CDR2 from the germline V gene are LNHDA and SQIVND (reference sequence). The length of the CDR3 is 16 residues. CDR3 protein: CASARTGGPYYNKQFF. DNA of the CDR3: TGTGCCAGTGCTCGGACAGGGGGTCCCTACTACAATAAGCAGTTCTTC.

This clonotype was recorded at least ten times. V gene TRBV6-4 combines with J gene TRBJ1-5; the match to TRBD1 covers 7 bases. V lost 3 bases, J lost 7 bases, and 9 bases stayed unmatched. The CDR3 is 15 residues long. Germline V lookup: CDR1 MRHNA, CDR2 SNTAGT. This CDR3 reads CASSEKGGGGQPQHF. Here the CDR3 DNA reads TGTGCCAGCAGTGAGAAAGGAGGGGGCGGGCAGCCCCAGCATTTT.

This clonotype was recorded a few times. The gene calls are TRBV5-1 and TRBJ1-1; 7 bases fit TRBD1. The CDR3 sequence is 13 residues long. V shed 4 bases and J 6 bases; nucleotides not matched to a gene: 6. CDR1 and CDR2 from the germline V gene are SGHRS and YFSETQ. CDR3: CASSQETGAEAFF. CDR3 DNA: TGCGCCAGCAGCCAGGAAACAGGGGCTGAAGCTTTCTTT.

This clonotype was recorded a few times. The rearrangement links TRBV6-1 to TRBJ1-2; D is uncertain. Trimming stripped 7 bases from V and 0 bases from J, with 21 bases between. CDR1 is MNHNS, CDR2 SASEGT, per germline. The CDR3 is 17 residues long. CDR3 protein: CASNLPDRHRPNYGYTF. The CDR3, as DNA: TGTGCCAGCAACCTACCCGATCGGCATAGGCCTAACTATGGCTACACCTTC.

The V and J genes are TRBV28 and TRBJ2-7; 8 bases line up with TRBD1. The CDR3 sequence is 19 residues long. V lost 1 base, J lost 1 base, and 15 bases stayed unmatched. CDR1 is MDHEN, CDR2 SYDVKM, per germline. CDR3 nucleotides: TGTGCCAGCAGTTTATACCCCCCCTTCCGACAGGGGTCGTCCTACGAGCAGTACTTC. This codes for CASSLYPPFRQGSSYEQYF.

The chain couples TRBV4-3 to TRBJ1-1; D possibly corresponds to TRBD1 (6 bases). In germline, CDR1 is LGHNA, CDR2 YSLEER. CDR3 length: 14 residues. Trimming removed 1 base at V and 5 bases at J, with 11 bases between. Here the CDR3 reads CASSQGVTGTEAFF. Here the CDR3 DNA reads TGCGCCAGCAGCCAAGGGGTAACAGGGACTGAAGCTTTCTTT.

This chain uses TRBV7-2 with TRBJ2-2; D perhaps matches TRBD2 (6 bases). V dropped 2 bases and J dropped 4 bases, with 14 bases sitting between them. The CDR3 consists of 16 residues. Looked up from germline, CDR1 is SGHTA and CDR2 is FQGNSA. The CDR3 sequence is CASSLQASEVTGELFF. The CDR3 coding sequence is TGTGCCAGCAGCTTACAGGCTAGCGAGGTCACCGGGGAGCTGTTTTTT.

The chain employs TRBV24-1 and TRBJ2-5; no definite D call. V lost 3 bases, J lost 6 bases, and 10 bases lay in between. Per germline, CDR1 KGHDR and CDR2 SFDVKD. The CDR3 extends over 13 amino acids. This chain's CDR3 is CATSDGSRQTQYF. The CDR3 DNA is TGTGCCACCAGTGATGGCAGTCGGCAGACCCAGTACTTC.

This clonotype was seen a few times. V and J are TRBV7-2 and TRBJ2-7; 12 bases match TRBD2. V was clipped by 7 bases and J by 4 bases; unmatched bases: 8. Germline loops: CDR1 SGHTA, CDR2 FQGNSA. This CDR3 has 15 residues. The CDR3 protein is CASTFGLAGTYEQYF. DNA of the CDR3: TGTGCCAGCACCTTCGGACTAGCGGGGACATACGAGCAGTACTTC.

This clonotype has more than one count but fewer than ten. The chain combines TRBV27 with TRBJ1-4, with D hard to call. The CDR3 contains 13 residues. Germline loops: CDR1 MNHEY, CDR2 SMNVEV (reference sequence). The ends were cut back, 8 bases at V and 2 bases at J, with 9 bases in the middle. The CDR3 here is CASGFATNEKLFF. The CDR3 coding sequence is TGTGCCAGCGGATTCGCGACTAATGAAAAACTGTTTTTT. Full variable domain (missing parts from reference TRBV27 and TRBJ1-4): EAQVTQNPRYLITVTGKKLTVTCSQNMNHEYMSWYRQDPGLGLRQIYYSMNVEVTDKGDVPEGYKVSRKEKRNFPLILESPSPNQTSLYFCASGFATNEKLFFGSGTQLSVL.

This clonotype was seen at least ten times. This rearrangement joins TRBV19 to TRBJ1-1, with 9 bases identical to TRBD1. The germline CDR1 and CDR2 sequences are LNHDA and SQIVND (reference sequence). V gave up 6 bases and J gave up 1 base; unmatched junction bases: 9. CDR3 size: 16 residues. The CDR3 region has the DNA TGTGCCAGTAGACTGGGGGACAGGGCGGCGAACACTGAAGCTTTCTTT. It is translated as CASRLGDRAANTEAFF.

This clonotype was counted only a few times. The V gene is TRBV10-1, the J gene TRBJ2-3, with D hard to call. The CDR3 sequence is 12 residues long. The V end was cut by 6 bases, the J end by 7 bases, with 11 bases between. The germline V gene has CDR1 WNHNN and CDR2 SYGVQD (reference sequence). The CDR3, as DNA: TGCGCCAGCAGCCCGAACTCAAATACGCAGTATTTT. It is translated as CASSPNSNTQYF.

V is TRBV2 and J is TRBJ2-7; no clear D gene. The germline V and J ends were trimmed by 10 bases and 2 bases, with 15 bases remaining between them. The germline V gene encodes CDR1 SNHLY and CDR2 FYNNEI. The CDR3 contains 13 residues. The CDR3: CAITERSAYEQYF. The CDR3 coding sequence is TGTGCCATCACCGAACGTTCCGCCTACGAGCAGTACTTC.

This clonotype was recorded a few times. The V and J genes are TRBV27 and TRBJ2-3; 14 bases line up with TRBD2. V was clipped by 4 bases and J by 3 bases; unmatched bases: 6. The CDR3 consists of 17 residues. CDR1 and CDR2 (germline): MNHEY, SMNVEV (reference sequence). The CDR3 here is CASSSTRLAGGTDTQYF. The DNA for the CDR3 is TGTGCCAGCAGTTCCACTCGACTAGCGGGAGGGACAGATACGCAGTATTTT.

The V gene is TRBV27, the J gene TRBJ1-1; TRBD1 aligns across 7 bases. The CDR3 is 13 residues long. V trimming: 5 bases; J trimming: 5 bases; junction bases outside the gene matches: 5. The V gene's germline CDR1 is MNHEY and CDR2 SMNVEV (reference sequence). The CDR3: CASSEQGRTEAFF. CDR3 nucleotide sequence: TGTGCCAGCAGTGAACAGGGGAGAACTGAAGCTTTCTTT.